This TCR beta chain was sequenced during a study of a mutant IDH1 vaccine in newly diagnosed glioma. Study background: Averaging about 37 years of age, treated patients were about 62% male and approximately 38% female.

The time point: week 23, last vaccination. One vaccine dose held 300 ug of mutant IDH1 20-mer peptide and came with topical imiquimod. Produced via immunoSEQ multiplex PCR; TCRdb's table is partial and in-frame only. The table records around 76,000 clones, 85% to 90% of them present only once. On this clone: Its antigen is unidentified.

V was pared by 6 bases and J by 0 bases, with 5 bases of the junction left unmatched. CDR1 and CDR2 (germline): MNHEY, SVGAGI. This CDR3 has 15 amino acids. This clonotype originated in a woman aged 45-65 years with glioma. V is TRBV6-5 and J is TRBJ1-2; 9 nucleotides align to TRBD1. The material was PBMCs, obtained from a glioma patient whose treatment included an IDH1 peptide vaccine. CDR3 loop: CASRDRGGSNYGYTF. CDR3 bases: TGTGCCAGCAGGGACAGGGGAGGGTCTAACTATGGCTACACCTTC.